This TCR beta chain was captured by sequencing in a study of T cells after yellow fever vaccination. Study in general: Some fractions had low cell numbers, and these were prepared with SMART-Seq v4 Ultra Low Input.

Study results and limitations: It was a small share of clonotypes that appeared in both CD4 and CD8 compartments.

This clonotype occurred many times. Its antigen is currently unknown. Using its own MiXCR run on the 5' RACE reads, TCRdb lists one record per CDR3 protein. Of hundreds of thousands of distinct CDR3 sequences in the sample, over 15% were seen once. V dropped 0 bases and J dropped 1 base, with 16 bases sitting between them. The CDR3 contains 17 residues. Germline V CDR1 and CDR2: SGHRS, YFSETQ. This sequence originates from a man aged 25 to 40 who received the YFV17D yellow fever vaccine. The chain has TRBV5-1 and TRBJ2-5, with D unclear. Sequencing was performed on PBMCs, taken 15 days after the yellow fever booster vaccination. The CDR3 DNA reads as TGCGCCAGCAGCTTGGGGGTTGACGCGCAGTTCCAAGAGACCCAGTACTTC. Translated: CASSLGVDAQFQETQYF.